Sequencing of this TCR beta chain was carried out in a study of blood T cells in healthy people across ages. Healthy individuals of Caucasian origin from Russia, aged roughly 6 to 95, served as donors. Donors gave 9 to 10 milliliters of peripheral blood apiece. Overall study findings and caveats: Aged donors had fewer naive CD4+ cells and lower diversity than long-lived donors.

Sample-barcoded 5' priming and a J-beta primer mix drove a second PCR of about 7 to 12 cycles. TCRdb fed the 5' RACE reads into MiXCR, producing one record per CDR3 protein. The sample gives about 930,000 distinct CDR3 sequences, roughly 28% of which show up once; about 9.4% is in the top ten. Germline V gene data show CDR1 as MDHEN and CDR2 as SYDVKM. Trimming shortened V by 6 bases and J by 10 bases, and 16 bases separated the two germline ends. CDR3 length: 14 residues. There are a few counts of this clonotype. What it binds is unknown. The same data also went into a second study, on T cells of mothers and their children.

This receptor was taken from a woman aged 40-49 years in good health. The chain links TRBV28 to TRBJ1-6; no definite D call. Material: blood. The CDR3 nucleotides are TGTGCCAGCAGCGGGCCGAGACAAGGATCACCCCTCCACTTT. Its protein is CASSGPRQGSPLHF. Together with reference TRBV28 and TRBJ1-6, the CDR3 gives the full variable domain: DVKVTQSSRYLVKRTGEKVFLECVQDMDHENMFWYRQDPGLGLRLIYFSYDVKMKEKGDIPEGYSVSREKKERFSLILESASTNQTSMYLCASSGPRQGSPLHFGNGTRLTVT.